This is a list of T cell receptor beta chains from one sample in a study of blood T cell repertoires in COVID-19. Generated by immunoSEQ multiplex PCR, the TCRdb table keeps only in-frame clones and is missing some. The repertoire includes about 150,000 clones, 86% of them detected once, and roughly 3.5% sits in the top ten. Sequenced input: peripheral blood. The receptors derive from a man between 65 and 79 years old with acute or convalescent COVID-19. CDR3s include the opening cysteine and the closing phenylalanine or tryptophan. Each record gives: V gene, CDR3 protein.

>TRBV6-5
CASSYSGLASNEQFF
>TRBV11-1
CASTSGDRAKNIQYF
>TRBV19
CASGWGQINQPQHF
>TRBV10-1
CASSDPTFTAYEQYF
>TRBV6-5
CASSYGETQYF
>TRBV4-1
CASSQLGTGLPYEQYF
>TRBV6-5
CASSRAQGWDEQYF
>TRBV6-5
CASSRTATYEQYF
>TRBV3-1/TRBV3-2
CASSQDAQGAASGANVLTF
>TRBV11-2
CASSSRGGSYEQYF
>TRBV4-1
CASSQVPGQGNQPQHF
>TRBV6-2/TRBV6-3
CASSQGLYNEQFF
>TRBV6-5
CASSPPPSAGELFF
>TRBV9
CASSVERGRRDEKLFF
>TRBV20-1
CSGALDEQYF
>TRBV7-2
CASSSGGVFSNSPLHF
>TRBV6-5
CASSDTSANQPQHF
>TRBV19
CASTTGSYGYTF
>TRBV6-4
CASSLFHQETQYF
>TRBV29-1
CSAWGQFGYTF
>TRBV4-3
CASSQEGGSSYNSPLHF
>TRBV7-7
CALGQNTGELFF
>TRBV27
CASSRPGVDTGELFF
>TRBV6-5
CASRYQGAGTGELFF